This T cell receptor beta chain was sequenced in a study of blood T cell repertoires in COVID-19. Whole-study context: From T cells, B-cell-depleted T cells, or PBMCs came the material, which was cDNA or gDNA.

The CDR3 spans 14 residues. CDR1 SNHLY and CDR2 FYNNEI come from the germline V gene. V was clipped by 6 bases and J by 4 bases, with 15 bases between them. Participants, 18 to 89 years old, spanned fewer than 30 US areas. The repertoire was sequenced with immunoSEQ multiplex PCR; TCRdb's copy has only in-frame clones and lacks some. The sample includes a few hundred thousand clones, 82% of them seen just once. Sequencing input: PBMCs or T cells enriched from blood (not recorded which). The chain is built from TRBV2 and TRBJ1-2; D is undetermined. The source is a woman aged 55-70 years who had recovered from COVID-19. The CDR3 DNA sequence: TGTGCCAGCAGGCCCGGGGAGGCGGGCTATGGCTACACCTTC. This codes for CASRPGEAGYGYTF.